What follows describes a single T cell receptor (beta chain). This record comes from a study of control samples from healthy donors and cancer patients. This CDR3 comprises 13 residues. The germline V and J ends were trimmed by 5 bases and 7 bases, with 11 bases remaining between them. Germline V gene data show CDR1 as SGHVS and CDR2 as FNYEAQ. The assay was immunoSEQ multiplex PCR, and TCRdb's table has in-frame clones only and misses some. The repertoire holds 110,000 or so clones, with 70% to 85% as singletons. The rearrangement joins TRBV7-6 to TRBJ1-4; no firm D call. The receptor was derived from a man aged 18-30 years in good health. The specimen was blood. The DNA for the CDR3 is TGTGCCAGCAGCATCCAAAGGCCTGAAAAACTGTTTTTT. This encodes CASSIQRPEKLFF.